This entry features one T cell receptor (beta chain) sequence. The target antigen is unknown. From blood CD8+ and CD4+ T cells, the TCR beta chain was sequenced. Through negative isolation, CD4+ and CD8+ T cells were obtained, while TEMRA cells were enriched using FACS. V lost 2 bases, J lost 4 bases, and 11 bases stayed unmatched. CDR3 length: 17 amino acids. CDR1 and CDR2 from the germline V gene are SGHDN and FVKESK. The data are from a study of CD8 T cells in Susac syndrome. Random hexamers were used to reverse transcribe the RNA input (0.5 to 1 ug). Amplification of TCR beta CDR3 by immunoSEQ multiplex PCR spanned 54 Vbeta and 13 Jbeta. TCRdb re-called the immunoSEQ multiplex PCR reads with MiXCR, one entry per CDR3 protein. This table holds hundreds of thousands of distinct CDR3 sequences, around 85% found once. Whole-study findings and limits: The number of individuals included in the study's TCR sequencing and HLA analysis was acknowledged as relatively small.

The source is a human donor with multiple sclerosis. V usage is TRBV14 and J usage is TRBJ1-1; 9 bases agree with TRBD1. Sequences were obtained from CD8+ T cells from PBMCs. For the CDR3, the DNA is TGTGCCAGCAGCCAATGGCAATCGGGACAGGGTGCCACTGAAGCTTTCTTT. This sequence encodes CASSQWQSGQGATEAFF.